This T cell receptor (beta chain) was identified during a study of shared clonotypes between healthy human individuals. General study findings and limits: Memory subsets generally showed lower estimated richness than naive subsets.

Here immunoSEQ multiplex PCR was the method, and the copy in TCRdb shows in-frame clones only, minus some. The sample lists roughly 1,100,000 clones; 65% to 80% were seen once. On this clone itself: Its antigen is undetermined.

The germline CDR1 and CDR2 sequences are SQVTM and ANQGSEA. The J segment lost 2 bases and the V segment lost 6 bases, leaving 6 bases of the junction unmatched. The CDR3 runs to 14 residues. The clonotype comes from a man in his late teens or twenties in good health. Material for sequencing was memory CD4+ T cells sorted from blood. Subset reported: CD45RA-negative fraction. The chain carries TRBV29-1 and TRBJ2-7, with TRBD2 matching over 11 bases. The chain's CDR3 is CSVGGLAGTYEQYF. DNA of the CDR3: TGCAGCGTGGGTGGACTAGCGGGTACCTACGAGCAGTACTTC.